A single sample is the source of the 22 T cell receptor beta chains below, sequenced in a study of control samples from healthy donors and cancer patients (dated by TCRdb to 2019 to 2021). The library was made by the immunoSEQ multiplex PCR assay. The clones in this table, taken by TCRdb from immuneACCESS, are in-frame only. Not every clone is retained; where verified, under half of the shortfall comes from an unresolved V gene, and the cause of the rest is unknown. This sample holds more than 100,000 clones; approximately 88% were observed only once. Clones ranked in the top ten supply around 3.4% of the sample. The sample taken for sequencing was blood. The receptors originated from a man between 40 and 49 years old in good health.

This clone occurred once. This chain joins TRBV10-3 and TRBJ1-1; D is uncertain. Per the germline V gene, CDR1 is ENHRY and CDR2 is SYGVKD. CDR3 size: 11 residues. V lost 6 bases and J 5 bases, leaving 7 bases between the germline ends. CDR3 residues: CAISFGTEAFF. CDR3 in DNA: TGTGCCATCAGCTTCGGAACTGAAGCTTTCTTT.

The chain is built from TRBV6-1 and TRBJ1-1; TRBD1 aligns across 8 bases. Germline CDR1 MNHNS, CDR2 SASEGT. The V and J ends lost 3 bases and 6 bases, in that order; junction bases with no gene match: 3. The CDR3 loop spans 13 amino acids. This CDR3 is CASSEQGAPEAFF. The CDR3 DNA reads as TGTGCCAGCAGTGAGCAGGGGGCTCCTGAAGCTTTCTTT.

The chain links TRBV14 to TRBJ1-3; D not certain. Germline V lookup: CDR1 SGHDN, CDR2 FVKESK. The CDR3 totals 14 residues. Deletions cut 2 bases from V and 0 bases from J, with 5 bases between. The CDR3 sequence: CASSQRPSGNTIYF. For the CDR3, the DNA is TGTGCCAGCAGCCAACGACCCTCTGGAAACACCATATATTTT.

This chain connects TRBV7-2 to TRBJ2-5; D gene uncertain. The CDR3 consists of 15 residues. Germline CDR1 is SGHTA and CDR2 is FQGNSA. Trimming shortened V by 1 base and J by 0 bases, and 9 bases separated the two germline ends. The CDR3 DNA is TGTGCCAGCAGCTTAGACCAGACGTACCAAGAGACCCAGTACTTC. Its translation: CASSLDQTYQETQYF.

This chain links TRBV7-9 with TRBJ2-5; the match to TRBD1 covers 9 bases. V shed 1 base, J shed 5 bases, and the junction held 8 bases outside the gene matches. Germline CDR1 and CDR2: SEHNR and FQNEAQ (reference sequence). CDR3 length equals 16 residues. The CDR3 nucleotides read TGTGCCAGCAGCTTAGACAGGGGGCTTCGGGGCGAGACCCAGTACTTC. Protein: CASSLDRGLRGETQYF.

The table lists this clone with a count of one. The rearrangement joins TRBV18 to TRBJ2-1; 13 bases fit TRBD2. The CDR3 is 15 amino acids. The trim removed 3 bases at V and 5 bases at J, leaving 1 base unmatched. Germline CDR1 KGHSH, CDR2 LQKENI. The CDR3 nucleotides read TGTGCCAGCTCACCCGGGACTAGCGGGAACAATGAGCAGTTCTTC. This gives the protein CASSPGTSGNNEQFF.

The CDR3 sequence: CASSARTGEYDSGANVLTF. In DNA form, the CDR3 reads TGTGCCAGCAGCGCCCGTACAGGAGAATACGACTCTGGGGCCAACGTCCTGACTTTC. V usage is TRBV13 and J usage is TRBJ2-6, with TRBD1 as a possible D gene (5 bases). CDR3 length equals 19 residues. Germline V gene sequence: CDR1 PRHDT, CDR2 FYEKMQ (reference sequence). Trimming took 5 bases from V and 0 from J, leaving 20 bases between them.

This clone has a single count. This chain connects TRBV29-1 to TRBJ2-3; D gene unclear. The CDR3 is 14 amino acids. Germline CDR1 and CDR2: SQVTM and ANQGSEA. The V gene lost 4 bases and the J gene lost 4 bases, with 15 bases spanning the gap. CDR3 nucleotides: TGCAGCGTTGGTTACCCGGAGATTCCAGATACGCAGTATTTT. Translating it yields CSVGYPEIPDTQYF.

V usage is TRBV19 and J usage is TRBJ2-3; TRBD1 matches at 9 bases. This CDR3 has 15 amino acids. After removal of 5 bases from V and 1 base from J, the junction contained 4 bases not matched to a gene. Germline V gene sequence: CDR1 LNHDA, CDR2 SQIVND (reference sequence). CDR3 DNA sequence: TGTGCCAGTAGTCCCCGGACAGGGGGCACAGATACGCAGTATTTT. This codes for CASSPRTGGTDTQYF.

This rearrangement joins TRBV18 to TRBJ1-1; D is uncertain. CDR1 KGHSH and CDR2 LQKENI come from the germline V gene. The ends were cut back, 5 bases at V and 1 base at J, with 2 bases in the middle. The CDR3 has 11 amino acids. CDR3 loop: CASSGNTEAFF. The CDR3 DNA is TGTGCCAGCTCAGGGAACACTGAAGCTTTCTTT.

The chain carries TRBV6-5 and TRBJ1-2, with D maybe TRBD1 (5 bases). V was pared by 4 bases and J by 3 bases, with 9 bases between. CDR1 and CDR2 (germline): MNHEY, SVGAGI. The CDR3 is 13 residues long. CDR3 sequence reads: CASSWGRDYGYTF. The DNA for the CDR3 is TGTGCCAGCAGTTGGGGACGGGACTATGGCTACACCTTC.

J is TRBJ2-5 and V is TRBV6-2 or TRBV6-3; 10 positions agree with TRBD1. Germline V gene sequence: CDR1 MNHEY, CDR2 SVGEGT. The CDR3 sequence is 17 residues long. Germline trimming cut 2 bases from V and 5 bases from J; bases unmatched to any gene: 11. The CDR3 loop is CASSYRPSGQGRETQYF. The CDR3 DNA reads TGTGCCAGCAGTTACCGACCATCGGGACAGGGGAGGGAGACCCAGTACTTC.

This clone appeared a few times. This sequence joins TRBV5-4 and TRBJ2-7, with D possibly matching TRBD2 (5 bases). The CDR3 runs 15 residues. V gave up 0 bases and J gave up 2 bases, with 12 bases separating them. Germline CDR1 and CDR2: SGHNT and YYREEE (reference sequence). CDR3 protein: CASSLAGNRAYEQYF. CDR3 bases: TGTGCCAGCAGCTTGGCGGGGAACAGAGCCTACGAGCAGTACTTC. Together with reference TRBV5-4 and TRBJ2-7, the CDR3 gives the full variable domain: ETGVTQSPTHLIKTRGQQVTLRCSSQSGHNTVSWYQQALGQGPQFIFQYYREEENGRGNFPPRFSGLQFPNYSSELNVNALELDDSALYLCASSLAGNRAYEQYFGPGTRLTVT.

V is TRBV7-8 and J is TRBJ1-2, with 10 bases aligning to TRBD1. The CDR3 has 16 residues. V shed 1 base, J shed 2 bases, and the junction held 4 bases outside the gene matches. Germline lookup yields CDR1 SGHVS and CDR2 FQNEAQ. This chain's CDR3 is CASSLVGTGANYGYTF. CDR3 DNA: TGTGCCAGCAGCTTAGTTGGGACAGGGGCCAACTATGGCTACACCTTC.

The CDR3 reads CASSSTGAAKNIQYF. The DNA for the CDR3 is TGTGCCAGCAGTTCGACAGGTGCAGCCAAAAACATTCAGTACTTC. V gene TRBV11-2 combines with J gene TRBJ2-4, with D possibly matching TRBD1 (6 bases). CDR3 length: 15 residues. Germline V gene data show CDR1 as SGHAT and CDR2 as FQNNGV. V shed 6 bases and J shed 0 bases, with 12 bases lying between them.

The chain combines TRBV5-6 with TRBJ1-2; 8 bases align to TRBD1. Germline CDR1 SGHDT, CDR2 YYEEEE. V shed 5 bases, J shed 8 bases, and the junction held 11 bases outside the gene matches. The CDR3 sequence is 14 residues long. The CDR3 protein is CASRGPDRDRGYTF. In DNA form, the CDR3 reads TGTGCCAGCAGGGGGCCGGACAGGGATAGAGGCTACACCTTC.

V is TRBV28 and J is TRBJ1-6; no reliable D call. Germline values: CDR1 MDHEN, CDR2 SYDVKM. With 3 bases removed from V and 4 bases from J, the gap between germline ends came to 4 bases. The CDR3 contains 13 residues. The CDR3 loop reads CASSFQYNSPLHF. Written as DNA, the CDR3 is TGTGCCAGCAGTTTCCAGTATAATTCACCCCTCCACTTT. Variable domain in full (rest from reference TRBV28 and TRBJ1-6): DVKVTQSSRYLVKRTGEKVFLECVQDMDHENMFWYRQDPGLGLRLIYFSYDVKMKEKGDIPEGYSVSREKKERFSLILESASTNQTSMYLCASSFQYNSPLHFGNGTRLTVT.

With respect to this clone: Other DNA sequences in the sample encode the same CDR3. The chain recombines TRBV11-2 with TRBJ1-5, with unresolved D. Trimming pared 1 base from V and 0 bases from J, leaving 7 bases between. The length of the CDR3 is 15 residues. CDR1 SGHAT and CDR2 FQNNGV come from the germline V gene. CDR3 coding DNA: TGTGCCAGCAGCTTAGGCAGCAATAGCAATCAGCCCCAGCATTTT. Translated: CASSLGSNSNQPQHF.

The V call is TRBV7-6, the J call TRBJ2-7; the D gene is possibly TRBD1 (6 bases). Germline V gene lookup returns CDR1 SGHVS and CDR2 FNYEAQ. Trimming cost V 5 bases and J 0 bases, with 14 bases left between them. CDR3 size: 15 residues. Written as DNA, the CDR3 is TGTGCCAGCAGCGACAGGTCTGGGGCCTCCTACGAGCAGTACTTC. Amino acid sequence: CASSDRSGASYEQYF.

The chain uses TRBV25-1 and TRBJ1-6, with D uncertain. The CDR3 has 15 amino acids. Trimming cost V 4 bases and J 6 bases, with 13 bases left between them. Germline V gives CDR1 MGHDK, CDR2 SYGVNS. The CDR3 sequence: CASSGLGFSNSPLHF. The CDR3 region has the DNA TGTGCCAGCAGTGGACTTGGGTTCAGTAATTCACCCCTCCACTTT.

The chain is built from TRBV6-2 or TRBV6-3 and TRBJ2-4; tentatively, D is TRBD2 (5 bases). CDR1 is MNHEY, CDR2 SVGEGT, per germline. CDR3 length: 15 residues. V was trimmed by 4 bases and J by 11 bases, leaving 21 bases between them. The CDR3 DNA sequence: TGTGCCAGCAGTTTCTTGAAAGGGCGGGTTTGGTTTCAGTACTTC. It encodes CASSFLKGRVWFQYF.

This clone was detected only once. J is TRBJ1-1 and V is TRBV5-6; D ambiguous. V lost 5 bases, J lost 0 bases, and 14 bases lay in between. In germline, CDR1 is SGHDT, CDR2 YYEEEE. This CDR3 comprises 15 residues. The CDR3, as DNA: TGTGCCAGCAGACCTAGGAGTCATCTGAACACTGAAGCTTTCTTT. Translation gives CASRPRSHLNTEAFF. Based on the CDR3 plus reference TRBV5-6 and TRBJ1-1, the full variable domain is DAGVTQSPTHLIKTRGQQVTLRCSPKSGHDTVSWYQQALGQGPQFIFQYYEEEERQRGNFPDRFSGHQFPNYSSELNVNALLLGDSALYLCASRPRSHLNTEAFFGQGTRLTVV.